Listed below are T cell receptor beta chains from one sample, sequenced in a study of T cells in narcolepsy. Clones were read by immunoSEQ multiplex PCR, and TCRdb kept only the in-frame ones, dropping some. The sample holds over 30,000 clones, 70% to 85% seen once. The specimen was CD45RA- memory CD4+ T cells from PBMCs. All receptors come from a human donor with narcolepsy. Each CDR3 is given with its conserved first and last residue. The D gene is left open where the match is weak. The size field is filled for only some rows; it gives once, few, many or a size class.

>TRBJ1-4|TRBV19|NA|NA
TGTGCCAGTAGTCCGGCCAGGACCTCTAATGAAAAACTGTTTTTT
CASSPARTSNEKLFF
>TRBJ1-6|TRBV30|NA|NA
TGTGCCTGGAGTGGACAGAATTCACCCCTCCACTTT
CAWSGQNSPLHF
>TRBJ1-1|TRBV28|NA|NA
TGTGCCAGCAGTTTGAGACAGGCCAAAGCTTTCTTT
CASSLRQAKAFF
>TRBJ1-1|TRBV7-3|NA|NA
TGTGCCAGCAGCTCTGCAATGAACACTGAAGCTTTCTTT
CASSSAMNTEAFF
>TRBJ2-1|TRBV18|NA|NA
TGTGCCAGCTCACCAGATGGGGGGAGCAATGAGCAGTTCTTC
CASSPDGGSNEQFF
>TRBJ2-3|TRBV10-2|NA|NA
TGCGCCAGCAGCGGCGTTACTAGCACAGATACGCAGTATTTT
CASSGVTSTDTQYF
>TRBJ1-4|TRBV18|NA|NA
TGTGCCAGCTCACCACAATCGCCCGGGGAAGAAAAACTGTTTTTT
CASSPQSPGEEKLFF
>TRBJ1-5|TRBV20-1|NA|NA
TGCAGTGCCCCCTTGGGCCAGCCCCAGCATTTT
CSAPLGQPQHF
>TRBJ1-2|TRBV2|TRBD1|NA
TGTGCCAGCAGTCCAGCAGACAGGGGGCACTTTGGCTACACCTTC
CASSPADRGHFGYTF
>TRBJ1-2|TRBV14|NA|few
TGTGCCAGCAGCCCAACAGGGACTCTCTATGGCTACACCTTC
CASSPTGTLYGYTF
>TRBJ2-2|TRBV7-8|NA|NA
TGTGCCAGCAGCTTTAGGACGGGTAGTGCCGGGGAGCTGTTTTTT
CASSFRTGSAGELFF
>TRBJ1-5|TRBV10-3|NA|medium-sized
TGTGCCATCAGTGACAGGAATCAGCCCCAGCATTTT
CAISDRNQPQHF
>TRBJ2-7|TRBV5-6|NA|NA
TGTGCCAGCAGTTCAGGGGTGGGGCTACCCTACGAGCAGTACTTC
CASSSGVGLPYEQYF
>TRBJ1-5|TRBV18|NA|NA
TGTGCCAGCTCACCGGACTTAAATCAGCCCCAGCATTTT
CASSPDLNQPQHF
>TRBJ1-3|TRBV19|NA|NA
TGTGCCAGTAGTACGGGGGGCGCTGGAAACACCATATATTTT
CASSTGGAGNTIYF
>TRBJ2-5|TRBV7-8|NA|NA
TGTGCCAGCAGCTCCAGCAGCCAAGAGACCCAGTACTTC
CASSSSSQETQYF
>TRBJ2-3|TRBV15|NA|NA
TGTGCCACCAGCAGAATAGATACGCAGTATTTT
CATSRIDTQYF
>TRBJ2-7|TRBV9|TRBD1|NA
TGTGCCAGCAGCGCCGCGGGACAGGGCTACGAGCAGTACTTC
CASSAAGQGYEQYF
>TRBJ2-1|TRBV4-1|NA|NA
TGCGCCAGCAGCCAAGATCTATGGGGGGCGCAGTTCTTC
CASSQDLWGAQFF
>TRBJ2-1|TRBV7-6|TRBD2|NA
TGTGCCAGCAGCCCCGGGGGGGGGTCCTACAATGAGCAGTTCTTC
CASSPGGGSYNEQFF
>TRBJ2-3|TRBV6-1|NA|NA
TGTGCCAGCAGTGATGAGGCAGGCTCGAGCCGCCCAGATACGCAGTATTTT
CASSDEAGSSRPDTQYF
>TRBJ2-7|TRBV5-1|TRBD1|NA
TGCGCCAGCAGCCCGGGACAGCTTGCCTCCTACGAGCAGTACTTC
CASSPGQLASYEQYF
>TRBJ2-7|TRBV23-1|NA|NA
TGCGCCAGCAGTCCAGAACTTGAGGTCCCTGACGGTAGCTCCTACGAGCAGTACTTC
CASSPELEVPDGSSYEQYF
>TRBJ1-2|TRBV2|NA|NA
TGTGCCAGCAGGGGGATCAACTATGGCTACACCTTC
CASRGINYGYTF
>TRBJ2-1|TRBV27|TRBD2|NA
TGTGCCAGCAGTTTGCCAATAAAGCGGGGTGTCTACAATGAGCAGTTCTTC
CASSLPIKRGVYNEQFF
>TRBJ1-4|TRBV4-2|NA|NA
TGTGCCAGCAGCCAGGAGAATGAAAAACTGTTTTTT
CASSQENEKLFF
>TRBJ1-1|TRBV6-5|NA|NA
TGTGCCAAGAACACCGCGGGAGGCACTGAAGCTTTCTTT
CAKNTAGGTEAFF
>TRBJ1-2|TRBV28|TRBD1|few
TGTGCCTCTCGAGCAGGGGGCAACTATGGCTACACCTTC
CASRAGGNYGYTF
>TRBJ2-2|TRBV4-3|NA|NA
TGCGCCAGCAGCCAAGATCTTGGGCTTTGGCTGTTTTTT
CASSQDLGLWLFF
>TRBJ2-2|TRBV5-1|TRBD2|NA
TGCGCCAGCAGCTTGTCGGGACTAGCGGGGATACCCACCGGGGAGCTGTTTTTT
CASSLSGLAGIPTGELFF
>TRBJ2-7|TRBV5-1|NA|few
TGCGCCAGCAGCAAAGGGACACCCACCTACGAGCAGTACTTC
CASSKGTPTYEQYF
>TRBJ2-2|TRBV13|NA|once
TGTGCCAGCAGCTTAGGTTTAGGGGAGAGCACCGGGGAGCTGTTTTTT
CASSLGLGESTGELFF
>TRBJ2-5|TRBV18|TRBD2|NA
TGTGCCAGCTCCCTGGGACTAGCGGGGGAAGAGACCCAGTACTTC
CASSLGLAGEETQYF
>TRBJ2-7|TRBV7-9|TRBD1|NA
TGTGCCAGCAGCCAAAGACAGGGGGCAGGCTACGAGCAGTACTTC
CASSQRQGAGYEQYF
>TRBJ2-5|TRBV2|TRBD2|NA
TGTGCCAGCAGTGTCCCTAGCGGGGGGCCAGGGGAGACCCAGTACTTC
CASSVPSGGPGETQYF
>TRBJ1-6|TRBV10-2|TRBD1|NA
TGCGCCAGCAGCTACGGGACAGTTAATTCACCCCTCCACTTT
CASSYGTVNSPLHF
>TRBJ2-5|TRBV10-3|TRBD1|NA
TGTGCCATCAAGGGGGACAGGGGGCGGACTGAGACCCAGTACTTC
CAIKGDRGRTETQYF
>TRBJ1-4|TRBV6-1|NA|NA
TGTGCCAGCAGTGATATCACAACTAATGAAAAACTGTTTTTT
CASSDITTNEKLFF
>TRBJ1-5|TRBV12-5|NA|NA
TGTGCTAGTGGTTTGGTACTTCCCGGGGATGGCAATCAGCCCCAGCATTTT
CASGLVLPGDGNQPQHF
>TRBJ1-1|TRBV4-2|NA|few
TGTGCCAGCAGCCAAGGGGACGGAAAGTCGAACACTGAAGCTTTCTTT
CASSQGDGKSNTEAFF
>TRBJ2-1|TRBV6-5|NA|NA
TGTGCCAGCAGCCGGGGCAATGAGCAGTTCTTC
CASSRGNEQFF
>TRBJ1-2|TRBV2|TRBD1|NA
TGTGCCAGCAGTGAGTCCAGGGGGTATAATGGCTACACCTTC
CASSESRGYNGYTF
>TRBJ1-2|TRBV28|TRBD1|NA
TGTGCCAGCAGTTTGGGAACAGGGGGTTATGGCTACACCTTC
CASSLGTGGYGYTF
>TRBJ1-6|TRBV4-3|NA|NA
TGCGCCAGCAGCCAAGATGATCGGGGGCCTTGGTCACCCCTCCACTTT
CASSQDDRGPWSPLHF
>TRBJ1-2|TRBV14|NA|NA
TGTGCCAGCAGCCCAGGGATTTCCTATGGCTACACCTTC
CASSPGISYGYTF
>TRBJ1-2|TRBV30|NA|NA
TGTGCCTGGAGTGACCTCGGGGGCACAGGGAGGGGTGGCTACACCTTC
CAWSDLGGTGRGGYTF
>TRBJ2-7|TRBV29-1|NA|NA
TGCAGCGTTGGGATGGGCAGTAAGTACGAGCAGTACTTC
CSVGMGSKYEQYF
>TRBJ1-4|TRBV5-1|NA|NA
TGCGCCAGCCGGCCAGGGGCAAAACCAACTAATGAAAAACTGTTTTTT
CASRPGAKPTNEKLFF
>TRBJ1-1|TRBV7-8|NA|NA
TGTGCCAGCAGCTTGGGGCAGGGGAACACTGAAGCTTTCTTT
CASSLGQGNTEAFF
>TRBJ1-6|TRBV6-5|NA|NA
TGTGCCAGCAGTTACTCCGGGGGTCGTAATTCACCCCTCCACTTT
CASSYSGGRNSPLHF
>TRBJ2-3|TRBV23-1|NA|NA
TGCGCCAGCAGAGACTTCCCAGGAGCAGATACGCAGTATTTT
CASRDFPGADTQYF
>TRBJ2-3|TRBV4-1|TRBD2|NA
TGCGCCAGCAGCCAATCTGACGGACTAGCGGTTGGCACAGATACGCAGTATTTT
CASSQSDGLAVGTDTQYF
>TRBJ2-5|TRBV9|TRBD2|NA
TGTGCCAGCACCCGCGGAGCGGGGGTAATTCGGGAGACCCAGTACTTC
CASTRGAGVIRETQYF
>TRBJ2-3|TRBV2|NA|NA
TGTGCCAGCAGTGACGGGCCGGAGGTGGCAGATACGCAGTATTTT
CASSDGPEVADTQYF